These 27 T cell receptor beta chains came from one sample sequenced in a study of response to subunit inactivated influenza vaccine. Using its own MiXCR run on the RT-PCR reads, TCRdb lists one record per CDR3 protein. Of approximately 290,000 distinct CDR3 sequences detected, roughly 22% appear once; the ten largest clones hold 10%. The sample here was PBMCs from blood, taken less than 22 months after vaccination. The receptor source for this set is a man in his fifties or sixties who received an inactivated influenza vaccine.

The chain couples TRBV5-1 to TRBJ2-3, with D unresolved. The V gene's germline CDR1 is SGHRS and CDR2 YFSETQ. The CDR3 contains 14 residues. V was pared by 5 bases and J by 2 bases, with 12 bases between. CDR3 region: CASRESGFTDTQYF. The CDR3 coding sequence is TGCGCCAGCAGGGAGTCCGGTTTCACAGATACGCAGTATTTT.

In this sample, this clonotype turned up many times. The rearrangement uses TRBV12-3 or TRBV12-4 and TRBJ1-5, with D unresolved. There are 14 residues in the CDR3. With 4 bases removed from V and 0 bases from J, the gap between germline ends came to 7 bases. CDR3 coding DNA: TGTGCCAGCAGTTCCCAGTCTAGCAATCAGCCCCAGCATTTT. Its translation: CASSSQSSNQPQHF.

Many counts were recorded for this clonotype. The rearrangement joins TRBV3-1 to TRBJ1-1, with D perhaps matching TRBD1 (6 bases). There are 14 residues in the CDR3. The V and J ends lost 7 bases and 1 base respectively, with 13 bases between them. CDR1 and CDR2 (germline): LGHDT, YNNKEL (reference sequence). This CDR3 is CASTLGQTNTEAFF. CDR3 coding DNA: TGTGCCAGCACCTTAGGACAGACGAACACTGAAGCTTTCTTT.

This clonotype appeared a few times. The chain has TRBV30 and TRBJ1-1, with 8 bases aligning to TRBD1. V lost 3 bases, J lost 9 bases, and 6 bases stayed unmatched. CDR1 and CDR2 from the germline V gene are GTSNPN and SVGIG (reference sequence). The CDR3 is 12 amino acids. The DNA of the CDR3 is TGTGCCTGGAGCGAGACAGGGGAGAAAGCTTTCTTT. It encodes CAWSETGEKAFF.

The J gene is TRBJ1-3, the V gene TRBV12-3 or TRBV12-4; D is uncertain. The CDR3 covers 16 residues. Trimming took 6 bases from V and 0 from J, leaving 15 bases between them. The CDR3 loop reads CASRTKGGLSGNTIYF. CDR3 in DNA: TGTGCCAGCAGAACCAAGGGCGGTCTCTCTGGAAACACCATATATTTT.

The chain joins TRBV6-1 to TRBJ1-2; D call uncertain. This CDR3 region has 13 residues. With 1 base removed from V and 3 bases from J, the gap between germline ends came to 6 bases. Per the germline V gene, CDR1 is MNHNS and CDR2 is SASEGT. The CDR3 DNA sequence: TGTGCCAGCAGTGAAGTATGGGACTATGGCTACACCTTC. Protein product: CASSEVWDYGYTF.

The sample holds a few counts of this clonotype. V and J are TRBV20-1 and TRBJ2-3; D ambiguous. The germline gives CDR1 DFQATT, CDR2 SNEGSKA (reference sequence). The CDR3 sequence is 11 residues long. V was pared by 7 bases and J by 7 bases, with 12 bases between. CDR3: CSVGKGNTQYF. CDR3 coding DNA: TGCAGTGTGGGGAAAGGGAATACGCAGTATTTT.

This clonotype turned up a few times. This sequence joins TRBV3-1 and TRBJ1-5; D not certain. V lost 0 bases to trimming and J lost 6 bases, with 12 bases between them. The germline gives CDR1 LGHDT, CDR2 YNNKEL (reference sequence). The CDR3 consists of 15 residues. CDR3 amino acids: CASSQDRGWGQPQHF. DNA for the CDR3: TGTGCCAGCAGCCAAGATCGAGGGTGGGGTCAGCCCCAGCATTTT.

This chain's CDR3 is CASRREPRRVVDAEAFF. For the CDR3, the DNA is TGCGCCAGCAGACGCGAGCCACGAAGGGTAGTGGATGCTGAAGCTTTCTTT. V and J are TRBV5-1 and TRBJ1-1; D is unresolved. Germline V CDR1 and CDR2: SGHRS, YFSETQ. This CDR3 comprises 17 residues. The V end was cut by 5 bases, the J end by 6 bases, with 26 bases between.

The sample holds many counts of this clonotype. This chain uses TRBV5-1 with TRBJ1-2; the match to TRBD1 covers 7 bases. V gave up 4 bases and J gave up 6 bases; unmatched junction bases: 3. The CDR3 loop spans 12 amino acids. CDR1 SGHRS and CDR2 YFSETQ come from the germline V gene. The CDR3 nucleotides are TGCGCCAGCAGCCCCACAGGGGATGGCTACACCTTC. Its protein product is CASSPTGDGYTF.

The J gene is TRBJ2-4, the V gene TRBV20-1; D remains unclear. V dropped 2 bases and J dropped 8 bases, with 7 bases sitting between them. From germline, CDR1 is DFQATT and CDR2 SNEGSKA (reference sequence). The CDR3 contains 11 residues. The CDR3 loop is CSARLLDIQYF. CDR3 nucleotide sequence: TGCAGTGCTAGACTTTTAGACATTCAGTACTTC.

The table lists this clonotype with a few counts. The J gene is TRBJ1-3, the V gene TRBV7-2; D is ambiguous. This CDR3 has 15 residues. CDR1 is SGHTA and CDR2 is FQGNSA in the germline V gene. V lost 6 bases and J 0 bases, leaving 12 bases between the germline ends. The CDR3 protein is CASSKDRSSGNTIYF. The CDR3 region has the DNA TGTGCCAGCAGTAAGGACCGCAGCTCTGGAAACACCATATATTTT.

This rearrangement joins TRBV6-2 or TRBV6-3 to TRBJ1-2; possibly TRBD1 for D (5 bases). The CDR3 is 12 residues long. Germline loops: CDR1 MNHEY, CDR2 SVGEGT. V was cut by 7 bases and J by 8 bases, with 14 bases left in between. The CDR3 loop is CASNTGRGGYTF. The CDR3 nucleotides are TGTGCCAGCAATACCGGTCGGGGCGGCTACACCTTC.

Written as DNA, the CDR3 is TGTGCCAGCAGTTACGACAGGGCTCAAGGCTACACCTTC. Translated: CASSYDRAQGYTF. The chain employs TRBV6-5 and TRBJ1-2; 7 nucleotides agree with TRBD1. Trimming took 2 bases from V and 8 from J; bases not matched to a gene: 5. The CDR3 contains 13 residues. CDR1 and CDR2 (germline): MNHEY, SVGAGI.

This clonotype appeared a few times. The CDR3: CASSPVSAGNTIYF. The CDR3 region has the DNA TGTGCCAGCAGTCCCGTCAGCGCTGGAAACACCATATATTTT. The genes are TRBV12-3 or TRBV12-4 and TRBJ1-3; D gene ambiguous. The CDR3 is made up of 14 amino acids. V lost 5 bases and J 2 bases, leaving 10 bases between the germline ends.

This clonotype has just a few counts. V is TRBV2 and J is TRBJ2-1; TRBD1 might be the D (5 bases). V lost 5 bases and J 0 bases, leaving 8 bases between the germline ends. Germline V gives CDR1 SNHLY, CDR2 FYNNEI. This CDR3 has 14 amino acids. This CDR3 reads CASSSQGSYNEQFF. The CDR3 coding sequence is TGTGCCAGCAGTTCCCAGGGCTCCTACAATGAGCAGTTCTTC.

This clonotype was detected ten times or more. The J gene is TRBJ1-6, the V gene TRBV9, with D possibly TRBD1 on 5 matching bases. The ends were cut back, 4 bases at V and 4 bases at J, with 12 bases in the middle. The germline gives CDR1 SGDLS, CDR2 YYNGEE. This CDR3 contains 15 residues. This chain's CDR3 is CASSSRDGYNSPLHF. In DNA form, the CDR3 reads TGTGCCAGCAGCTCCCGGGACGGATATAATTCACCCCTCCACTTT. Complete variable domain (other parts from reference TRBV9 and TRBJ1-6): DSGVTQTPKHLITATGQRVTLRCSPRSGDLSVYWYQQSLDQGLQFLIQYYNGEERAKGNILERFSAQQFPDLHSELNLSSLELGDSALYFCASSSRDGYNSPLHFGNGTRLTVT.

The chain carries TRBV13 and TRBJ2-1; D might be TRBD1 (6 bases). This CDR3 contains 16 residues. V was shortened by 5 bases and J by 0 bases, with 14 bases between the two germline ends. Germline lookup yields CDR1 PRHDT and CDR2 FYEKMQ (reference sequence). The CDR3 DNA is TGTGCCAGCAGCGAGAGGCAGGGGAGCTCCTACAATGAGCAGTTCTTC. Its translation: CASSERQGSSYNEQFF.

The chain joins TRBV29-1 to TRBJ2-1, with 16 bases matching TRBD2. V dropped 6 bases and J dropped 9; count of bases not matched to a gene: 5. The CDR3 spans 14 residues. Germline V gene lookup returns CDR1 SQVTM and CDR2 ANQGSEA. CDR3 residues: CSVGTSGRASEQFF. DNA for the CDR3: TGCAGCGTCGGGACTAGCGGGAGGGCCAGTGAGCAGTTCTTC.

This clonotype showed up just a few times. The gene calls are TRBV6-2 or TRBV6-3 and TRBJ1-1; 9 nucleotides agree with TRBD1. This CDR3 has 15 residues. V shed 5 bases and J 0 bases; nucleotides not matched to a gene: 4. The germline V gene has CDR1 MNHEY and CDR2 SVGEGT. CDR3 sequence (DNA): TGTGCCAGCAGTGGGGGGACAGGGTTGAACACTGAAGCTTTCTTT. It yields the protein CASSGGTGLNTEAFF.

The CDR3 here is CASSPGAWGLAVSTDTQYF. Written as DNA, the CDR3 is TGTGCCAGCAGCCCGGGGGCCTGGGGACTAGCGGTGAGCACAGATACGCAGTATTTT. The V call is TRBV11-1, the J call TRBJ2-3; TRBD2 aligns across 11 bases. The CDR3 has 19 residues. After removal of 5 bases from V and 0 bases from J, the junction contained 13 bases not matched to a gene. CDR1 SGHAT and CDR2 FQDESV come from the germline V gene (reference sequence).

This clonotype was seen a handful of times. The CDR3 DNA sequence: TGCAGTGCTCGGGGACAGCTTAGCCTCTATGGCTACACCTTC. This sequence encodes CSARGQLSLYGYTF. The V gene is TRBV20-1, the J gene TRBJ1-2; TRBD1 matches at 7 bases. V was clipped by 5 bases and J by 4 bases; unmatched bases: 10. CDR3 length: 14 residues. The V gene's germline CDR1 is DFQATT and CDR2 SNEGSKA (reference sequence).

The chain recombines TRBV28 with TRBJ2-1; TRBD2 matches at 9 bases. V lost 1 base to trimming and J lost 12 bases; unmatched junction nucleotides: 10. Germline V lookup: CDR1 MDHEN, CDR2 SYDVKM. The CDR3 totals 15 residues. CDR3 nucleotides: TGTGCCAGCAGTTTATATGCAGCGGGAGGAGGAGCGCAGTTCTTC. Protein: CASSLYAAGGGAQFF. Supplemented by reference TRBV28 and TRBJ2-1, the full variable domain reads DVKVTQSSRYLVKRTGEKVFLECVQDMDHENMFWYRQDPGLGLRLIYFSYDVKMKEKGDIPEGYSVSREKKERFSLILESASTNQTSMYLCASSLYAAGGGAQFFGPGTRLTVL.

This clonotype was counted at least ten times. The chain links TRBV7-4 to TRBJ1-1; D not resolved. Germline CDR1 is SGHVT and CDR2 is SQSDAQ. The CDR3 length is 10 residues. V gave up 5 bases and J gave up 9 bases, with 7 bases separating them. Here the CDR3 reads CASSLLKAFF. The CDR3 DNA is TGTGCCAGCAGCCTTTTAAAAGCTTTCTTT.

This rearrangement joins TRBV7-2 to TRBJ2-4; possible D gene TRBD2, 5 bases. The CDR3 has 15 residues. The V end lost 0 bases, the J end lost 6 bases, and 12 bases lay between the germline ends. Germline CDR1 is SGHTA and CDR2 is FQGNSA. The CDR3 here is CASSLAPPAGNIQYF. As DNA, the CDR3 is TGTGCCAGCAGCTTAGCGCCCCCGGCGGGAAACATTCAGTACTTC. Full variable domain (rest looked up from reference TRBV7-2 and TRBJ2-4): GAGVSQSPSNKVTEKGKDVELRCDPISGHTALYWYRQSLGQGLEFLIYFQGNSAPDKSGLPSDRFSAERTGGSVSTLTIQRTQQEDSAVYLCASSLAPPAGNIQYFGAGTRLSVL.

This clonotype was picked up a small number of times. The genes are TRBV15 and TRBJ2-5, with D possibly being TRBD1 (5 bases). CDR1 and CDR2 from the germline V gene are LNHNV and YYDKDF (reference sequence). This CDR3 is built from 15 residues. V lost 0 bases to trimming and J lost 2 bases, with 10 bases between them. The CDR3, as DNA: TGTGCCACCAGCAGAGATCGACAGAGACAAGAGACCCAGTACTTC. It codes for CATSRDRQRQETQYF.

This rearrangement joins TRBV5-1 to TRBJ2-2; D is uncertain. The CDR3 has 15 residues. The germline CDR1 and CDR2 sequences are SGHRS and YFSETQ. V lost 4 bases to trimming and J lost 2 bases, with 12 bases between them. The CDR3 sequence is CASSRTQPNTGELFF. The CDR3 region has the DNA TGCGCCAGCAGCCGGACCCAGCCCAACACCGGGGAGCTGTTTTTT.